This T cell receptor beta chain was captured in a study of cytomegalovirus exposure and HLA in healthy donors. It was with 60 Vbeta and 13 Jbeta primers that the PCR ran. Here immunoSEQ multiplex PCR was the method, and the copy in TCRdb shows in-frame clones only, minus some. The profile covers about 94,000 clones, with over 50% appearing a single time and 3% to 4% taken by the ten largest. The CDR3 consists of 15 residues. Germline lookup yields CDR1 SGHTA and CDR2 FQGTGA. About this clone: Germline and junction disagree at one end, which may indicate a read error.

The specimen was PBMCs. The rearrangement joins TRBV7-3 to TRBJ2-1, with 11 nucleotides matching TRBD2. This clonotype originated in a man aged 25 to 40 in good health and CMV-seronegative. CDR3 nucleotides: TGTTCCAGCAGCTTAAAACTAGCGGGAGTACATGAGCAGTTCTTC. It codes for CSSSLKLAGVHEQFF.